The 5 T cell receptor beta chains reported below all come from one sample, sequenced in a study of control samples from healthy donors and cancer patients (dated by TCRdb to the early 2020s). Receptor amplification or capture employed the immunoSEQ multiplex PCR assay. Imported from immuneACCESS, the table was reduced by TCRdb to in-frame sequences with V and J called. These copies leave out some clones; in studies compared against another copy, an unresolved V gene accounts for under half, and the cause of the remainder is not known. Across this sample there are about 58,000 clones, with roughly 86% seen only once. The top ten clones comprise about 13% of the sample. Sequenced sample: PBMCs. The receptor source for this set is a woman in her sixties or seventies with lung cancer.

CDR3 loop: CASSLVRGTEAFF. The CDR3 coding sequence is TGTGCCAGCAGCTTAGTAAGAGGGACCGAAGCTTTCTTT. The V call is TRBV7-8, the J call TRBJ1-1; a possible D gene is TRBD1 (5 bases). Germline CDR1 reads SGHVS; CDR2 reads FQNEAQ. The V gene lost 1 base and the J gene lost 8 bases, with 11 bases spanning the gap. The CDR3 has 13 residues.

In nucleotides, the CDR3 is TGCGCCAGCAGCGTGAAGGGACAGCCTGACACTGAAGCTTTCTTT. Residues: CASSVKGQPDTEAFF. The chain carries TRBV5-1 and TRBJ1-1, with 7 positions matching TRBD1. The CDR3 is made up of 15 amino acids. Germline V lookup: CDR1 SGHRS, CDR2 YFSETQ. With V trimmed by 4 bases and J by 3 bases, 9 bases remained unmatched.

The chain couples TRBV5-1 to TRBJ2-7; D possibly corresponds to TRBD2 (6 bases). Per germline, CDR1 SGHRS and CDR2 YFSETQ. V lost 5 bases and J lost 0, with 12 bases in between. This CDR3 has 14 amino acids. CDR3 region: CASRKRGASYEQYF. As DNA, the CDR3 is TGCGCCAGCAGGAAGCGCGGGGCCTCCTACGAGCAGTACTTC.

With regard to this clone: The junction departs from germline at one end; a sequencing error may be responsible. The chain has TRBV15 and TRBJ2-3; possibly TRBD2 for D (7 bases). Germline values: CDR1 LNHNV, CDR2 YYDKDF (reference sequence). The CDR3 extends over 15 amino acids. The DNA for the CDR3 is TGTGCCACCAGTGGGGGGGCGGGGCCGACAGGTACGCAGTATTTT. Protein sequence: CATSGGAGPTGTQYF.

The rearrangement uses TRBV28 and TRBJ2-3, with 13 bases aligning to TRBD2. Germline values: CDR1 MDHEN, CDR2 SYDVKM. The CDR3 totals 17 residues. V gave up 0 bases and J gave up 0 bases; unmatched junction bases: 0. The CDR3 region is CASSLWTSGRSTDTQYF. CDR3 in DNA: TGTGCCAGCAGTTTATGGACTAGCGGGAGGAGCACAGATACGCAGTATTTT.